This TCR beta chain came from a study of blood T cell repertoires in COVID-19. Turning to the study itself: Some COVID-19 samples were acute and others convalescent; all came from the United States, Italy and Spain. T cells, B-cell-depleted T cells, or PBMCs provided the cDNA or gDNA that served as material.

This CDR3 is 14 amino acids long. CDR1 is MGHDK, CDR2 SYGVNS, per germline. Deletions cut 2 bases from V and 1 base from J, with 8 bases between. Source study methods: Estimated nucleated cell counts came from reference gene primer amplification. Produced via immunoSEQ multiplex PCR; TCRdb's table is partial and in-frame only. V, J and clone size derive from that table, while D and trimming were established from the DNA sequence. The repertoire holds over 250,000 clones, around 89% seen once, with about an eighth in the top ten. The sequence derives from a woman in her sixties or seventies with acute or convalescent COVID-19. The specimen sequenced was peripheral blood. The chain links TRBV25-1 to TRBJ1-1; D is perhaps TRBD1 (5 bases). CDR3: CASSEGQGNTEAFF. CDR3 bases: TGTGCCAGCAGTGAAGGCCAGGGGAACACTGAAGCTTTCTTT. The full variable domain, completed using reference TRBV25-1 and TRBJ1-1, is EADIYQTPRYLVIGTGKKITLECSQTMGHDKMYWYQQDPGMELHLIHYSYGVNSTEKGDLSSESTVSRIRTEHFPLTLESARPSHTSQYLCASSEGQGNTEAFFGQGTRLTVV.